The 17 T cell receptor beta chains reported below all come from one sample, sequenced in a study of OX40 agonist ivuxolimab in advanced cancers. Clones were read by immunoSEQ multiplex PCR, and TCRdb kept only the in-frame ones, dropping some. Of more than 90,000 clones in the sample, roughly 80% are singletons; the top ten hold over 1.3%. The material was CD4+ or CD8+ T cells sorted from blood, obtained in a trial of the OX40 agonist ivuxolimab. The receptors were sampled from an adult with an advanced solid tumor such as melanoma, head and neck, liver or kidney cancer.

The chain employs TRBV4-3 and TRBJ1-6; the match to TRBD1 covers 8 bases. V lost 3 bases, J lost 7 bases, and 8 bases stayed unmatched. Per germline, CDR1 LGHNA and CDR2 YSLEER. This CDR3 has 16 amino acids. Written as DNA, the CDR3 is TGCGCCAGCAGCCAGCTGCCCCGGGACAGGAATTCACCCCTCCACTTT. It translates to CASSQLPRDRNSPLHF.

The chain couples TRBV4-2 to TRBJ2-5; 8 nucleotides agree with TRBD2. Germline CDR1 reads LGHNA; CDR2 reads YNFKEQ. V shed 0 bases, J shed 4 bases, and the junction held 13 bases outside the gene matches. This CDR3 contains 18 residues. CDR3 amino acids: CASSQDGAASGSPETQYF. As DNA, the CDR3 is TGTGCCAGCAGCCAAGATGGGGCGGCTAGCGGGTCCCCAGAGACCCAGTACTTC.

This chain joins TRBV5-1 and TRBJ1-1; no clear D gene. Germline values: CDR1 SGHRS, CDR2 YFSETQ. The CDR3 runs 14 residues. With 0 bases removed from V and 0 bases from J, the gap between germline ends came to 6 bases. Written as DNA, the CDR3 is TGCGCCAGCAGCTTGGTAGGGATGAACACTGAAGCTTTCTTT. This encodes CASSLVGMNTEAFF.

This clone was observed a few times. The chain couples TRBV18 to TRBJ1-3; 9 nucleotides line up with TRBD1. The CDR3 totals 14 residues. With 3 bases clipped from V and 4 bases from J, the junction kept 1 base outside the gene matches. The germline CDR1 and CDR2 sequences are KGHSH and LQKENI. The CDR3 DNA sequence: TGTGCCAGCTCACCGGGACAGGGAGGAAACACCATATATTTT. This encodes CASSPGQGGNTIYF.

This chain joins TRBV6-5 and TRBJ1-1, with a tentative D call TRBD1 (6 bases). Trimming removed 6 bases from V and 3 bases from J, with 17 bases in between. From germline, CDR1 is MNHEY and CDR2 SVGAGI. This CDR3 contains 15 residues. CDR3 nucleotides: TGTGCCAGCAGGGGGACAAGACCTCTAGACACTGAAGCTTTCTTT. It encodes CASRGTRPLDTEAFF.

The V and J genes are TRBV14 and TRBJ1-4; 7 bases line up with TRBD1. Germline V gives CDR1 SGHDN, CDR2 FVKESK. The CDR3 contains 16 residues. The V and J ends lost 4 bases and 5 bases, in that order; junction bases with no gene match: 10. CDR3 region: CASSRLQGSRNEKLFF. CDR3 nucleotide sequence: TGTGCCAGCAGCCGGTTACAGGGGTCGCGGAATGAAAAACTGTTTTTT.

V is TRBV2 and J is TRBJ2-3; D might be TRBD1 (5 bases). The V gene's germline CDR1 is SNHLY and CDR2 FYNNEI. V was clipped by 6 bases and J by 6 bases, with 16 bases between them. This CDR3 is built from 14 residues. CDR3 sequence: CASRGVGSGDTQYF. The CDR3 coding sequence is TGTGCCAGCAGGGGCGTGGGGTCAGGGGATACGCAGTATTTT.

The chain joins TRBV11-2 to TRBJ2-7; D perhaps matches TRBD2 (5 bases). Trimming removed 5 bases at V and 4 bases at J, with 18 bases between. The CDR3 sequence is 15 residues long. CDR1 is SGHAT, CDR2 FQNNGV, per germline. The CDR3 nucleotides read TGTGCCAGCAGCCCCCCGGAGCGGAGATGGTACGAGCAGTACTTC. As protein: CASSPPERRWYEQYF. The whole variable domain, filled in from reference TRBV11-2 and TRBJ2-7, reads EAGVAQSPRYKIIEKRQSVAFWCNPISGHATLYWYQQILGQGPKLLIQFQNNGVVDDSQLPKDRFSAERLKGVDSTLKIQPAKLEDSAVYLCASSPPERRWYEQYFGPGTRLTVT.

For the CDR3, the DNA is TGCAGCGTTGAAGATATAACTAGCGGCTACAATGAGCAGTTCTTC. This sequence encodes CSVEDITSGYNEQFF. The genes are TRBV29-1 and TRBJ2-1; 8 nucleotides match TRBD2. The CDR3 spans 15 residues. CDR1 and CDR2 from the germline V gene are SQVTM and ANQGSEA. J gave up 3 bases and V 0 bases, and 4 bases lay outside the gene matches.

The chain has TRBV18 and TRBJ1-2, with TRBD1 identical over 9 bases. Looked up from germline, CDR1 is KGHSH and CDR2 is LQKENI. The trim removed 3 bases at V and 8 bases at J, leaving 7 bases unmatched. The CDR3 loop spans 14 amino acids. The CDR3 nucleotides are TGTGCCAGCTCACCTAAAGACAGGGGGGACGGCTACACCTTC. It specifies CASSPKDRGDGYTF.

The chain joins TRBV11-1 to TRBJ2-1; D gene uncertain. The V and J ends lost 6 bases and 4 bases respectively, with 13 bases between them. The CDR3 length is 14 residues. The germline CDR1 and CDR2 sequences are SGHAT and FQDESV (reference sequence). The CDR3 here is CASSTPGSYNEQFF. The CDR3 coding sequence is TGTGCCAGCAGTACGCCCGGATCTTACAATGAGCAGTTCTTC.

This clone showed up just a few times. J is TRBJ1-5 and V is TRBV6-6; D may be TRBD1 (6 bases). Germline CDR1 and CDR2: MNHNY and SVGAGI (reference sequence). V shed 6 bases and J shed 0 bases, with 12 bases lying between them. The CDR3 runs to 15 residues. This CDR3 is CASRDQGHSNQPQHF. Here the CDR3 DNA reads TGTGCCAGCAGGGACCAGGGGCATAGCAATCAGCCCCAGCATTTT.

The chain couples TRBV18 to TRBJ2-1, with a possible D match to TRBD2 (5 bases). Germline V gives CDR1 KGHSH, CDR2 LQKENI. The CDR3 contains 17 residues. Trimming removed 6 bases at V and 0 bases at J, with 18 bases between. CDR3 nucleotides: TGTGCCAGCTCTCTTTTTCAGACGGGGAGCTCCTACAATGAGCAGTTCTTC. It translates to CASSLFQTGSSYNEQFF.

The CDR3 spells CASSPELGTSGGAGETQYF. CDR3 in DNA: TGCGCCAGCAGCCCCGAGCTAGGGACTAGCGGGGGGGCAGGAGAGACCCAGTACTTC. The gene calls are TRBV5-1 and TRBJ2-5; the match to TRBD2 covers 16 bases. V lost 4 bases, J lost 4 bases, and 13 bases stayed unmatched. Per the germline V gene, CDR1 is SGHRS and CDR2 is YFSETQ. CDR3 size: 19 residues.

This clone was detected only a few times. The J gene is TRBJ1-6, the V gene TRBV25-1; no clear D. Per the germline V gene, CDR1 is MGHDK and CDR2 is SYGVNS. The CDR3 loop spans 14 amino acids. V was cut by 2 bases and J by 9 bases, with 11 bases left in between. The CDR3 spells CASSERGGISPLHF. In DNA form, the CDR3 reads TGTGCCAGCAGTGAACGGGGTGGAATTTCACCCCTCCACTTT.

V usage is TRBV6-7 and J usage is TRBJ2-6, with a weak D call TRBD1 (5 bases). TRBV6-7 counts as an open reading frame of uncertain function. V gave up 6 bases and J gave up 2 bases, with 14 bases separating them. This CDR3 contains 16 residues. The CDR3 nucleotides are TGTGCCAGCAGGTATCGACAGATCGCTGGGGCCAACGTCCTGACTTTC. This sequence encodes CASRYRQIAGANVLTF.

The chain combines TRBV7-2 with TRBJ2-3; 7 bases fit TRBD1. The CDR3 has 17 amino acids. V dropped 6 bases and J dropped 6; count of bases not matched to a gene: 18. The germline CDR1 and CDR2 sequences are SGHTA and FQGNSA. This CDR3 is CASREARGLRGSDTQYF. CDR3 nucleotide sequence: TGTGCCAGCAGAGAAGCCAGGGGGTTAAGGGGATCGGATACGCAGTATTTT.